The table lists the clone carrying this TCR beta chain with a few counts. Its specificity is unknown. This sample is part of a study of identical twins. Study-wide results and limits: Beta out-of-frame sequences showed weaker excess twin sharing. Memory repertoires lacked the insertion deficit that abundant cord blood beta clonotypes showed.

A single record per CDR3 protein comes from TCRdb applying MiXCR to the 5' RACE reads. The sample records about 240,000 distinct CDR3 sequences, about 10% being singletons. CDR1 DFQATT and CDR2 SNEGSKA come from the germline V gene (reference sequence). Trimming cost V 3 bases and J 2 bases, with 11 bases left between them. The CDR3 is made up of 14 amino acids. Each donor (without exception) was a healthy Caucasian. The sequenced sample was memory T cells sorted from blood. This clonotype originated in a man aged 45-65 years in good health. The chain recombines TRBV20-1 with TRBJ1-5, with D possibly TRBD1 on 5 matching bases. CDR3 in amino acids: CSASRGVGNQPQHF. The CDR3 DNA is TGCAGTGCTAGCCGAGGGGTGGGCAATCAGCCCCAGCATTTT.